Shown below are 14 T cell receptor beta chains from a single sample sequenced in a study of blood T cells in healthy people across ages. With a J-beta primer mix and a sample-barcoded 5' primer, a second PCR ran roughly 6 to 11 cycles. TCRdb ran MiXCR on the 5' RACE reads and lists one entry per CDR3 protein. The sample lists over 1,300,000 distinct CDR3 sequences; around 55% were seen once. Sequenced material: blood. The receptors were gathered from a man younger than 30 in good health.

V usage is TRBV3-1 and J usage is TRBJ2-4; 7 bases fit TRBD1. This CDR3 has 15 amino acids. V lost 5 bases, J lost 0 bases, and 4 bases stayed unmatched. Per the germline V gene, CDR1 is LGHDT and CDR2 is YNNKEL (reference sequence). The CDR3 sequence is CASSGDRLAKNIQYF. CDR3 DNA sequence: TGTGCCAGCAGCGGGGACAGACTAGCCAAAAACATTCAGTACTTC. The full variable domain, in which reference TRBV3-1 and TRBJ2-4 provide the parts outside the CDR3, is DTAVSQTPKYLVTQMGNDKSIKCEQNLGHDTMYWYKQDSKKFLKIMFSYNNKELIINETVPNRFSPKSPDKAHLNLHINSLELGDSAVYFCASSGDRLAKNIQYFGAGTRLSVL.

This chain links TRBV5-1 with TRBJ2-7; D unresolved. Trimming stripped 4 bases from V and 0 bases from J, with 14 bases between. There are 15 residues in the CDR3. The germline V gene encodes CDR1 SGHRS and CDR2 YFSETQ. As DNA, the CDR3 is TGCGCCAGCAGCCGGAGCGACACATCCTCCTACGAGCAGTACTTC. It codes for CASSRSDTSSYEQYF.

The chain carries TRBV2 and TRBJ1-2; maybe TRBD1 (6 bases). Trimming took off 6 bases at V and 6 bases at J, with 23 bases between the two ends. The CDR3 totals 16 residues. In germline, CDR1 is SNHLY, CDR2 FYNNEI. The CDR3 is CASREGVRRSNDGYTF. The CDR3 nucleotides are TGTGCCAGCAGGGAGGGGGTTAGGAGAAGCAACGATGGCTACACCTTC.

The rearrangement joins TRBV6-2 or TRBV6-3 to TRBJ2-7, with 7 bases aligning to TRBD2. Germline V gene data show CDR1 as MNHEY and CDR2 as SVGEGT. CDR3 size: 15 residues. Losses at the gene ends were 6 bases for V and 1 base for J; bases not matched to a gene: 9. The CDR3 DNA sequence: TGTGCCAGCAGCTACGCCCTGGGACTATCCTACGAGCAGTACTTC. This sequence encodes CASSYALGLSYEQYF.

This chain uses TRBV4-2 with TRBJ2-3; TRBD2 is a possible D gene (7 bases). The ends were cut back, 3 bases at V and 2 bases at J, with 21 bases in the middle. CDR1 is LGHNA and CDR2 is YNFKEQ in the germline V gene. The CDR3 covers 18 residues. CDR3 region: CASSHYPPKGGLTDTQYF. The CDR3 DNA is TGTGCCAGCAGCCATTACCCCCCTAAGGGGGGGCTCACAGATACGCAGTATTTT.

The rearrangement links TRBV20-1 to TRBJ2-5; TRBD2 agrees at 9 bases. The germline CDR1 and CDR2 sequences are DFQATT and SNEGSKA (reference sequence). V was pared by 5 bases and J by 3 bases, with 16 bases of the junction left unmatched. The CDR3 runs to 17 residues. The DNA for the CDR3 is TGCAGTGCTCCCTGGGGGCTAGCGGGGCCCCTCGAAGAGACCCAGTACTTC. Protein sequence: CSAPWGLAGPLEETQYF.

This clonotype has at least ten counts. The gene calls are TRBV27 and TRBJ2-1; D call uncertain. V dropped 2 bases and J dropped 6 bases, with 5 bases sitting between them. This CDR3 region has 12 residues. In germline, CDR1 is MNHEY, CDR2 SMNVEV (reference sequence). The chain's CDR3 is CASSLIGNEQFF. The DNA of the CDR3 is TGTGCCAGCAGTTTAATTGGCAATGAGCAGTTCTTC.

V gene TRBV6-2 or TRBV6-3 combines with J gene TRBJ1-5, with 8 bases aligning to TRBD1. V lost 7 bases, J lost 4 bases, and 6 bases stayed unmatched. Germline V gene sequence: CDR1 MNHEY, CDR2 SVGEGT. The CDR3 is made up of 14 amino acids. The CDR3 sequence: CASTRTGRNQPQHF. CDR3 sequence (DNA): TGTGCCAGCACCCGGACAGGGCGGAATCAGCCCCAGCATTTT.

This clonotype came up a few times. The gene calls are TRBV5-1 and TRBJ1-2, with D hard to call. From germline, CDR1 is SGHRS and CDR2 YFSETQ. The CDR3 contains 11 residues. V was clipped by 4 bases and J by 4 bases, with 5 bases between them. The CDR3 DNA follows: TGCGCCAGCAGCACGGCCTATGGCTACACCTTC. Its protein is CASSTAYGYTF.

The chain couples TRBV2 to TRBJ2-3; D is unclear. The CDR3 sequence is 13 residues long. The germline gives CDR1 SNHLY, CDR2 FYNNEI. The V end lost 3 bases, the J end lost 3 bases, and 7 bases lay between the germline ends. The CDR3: CASSEVVTDTQYF. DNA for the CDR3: TGTGCCAGCAGTGAGGTTGTAACAGATACGCAGTATTTT.

CDR3 sequence: CASSQDDGIPYGYTF. The DNA for the CDR3 is TGCGCCAGCAGCCAAGACGACGGAATTCCTTATGGCTACACCTTC. This sequence joins TRBV4-1 and TRBJ1-2, with unresolved D. CDR1 MGHRA and CDR2 YSYEKL come from the germline V gene. The CDR3 sequence is 15 residues long. V shed 0 bases and J shed 5 bases, with 13 bases lying between them.

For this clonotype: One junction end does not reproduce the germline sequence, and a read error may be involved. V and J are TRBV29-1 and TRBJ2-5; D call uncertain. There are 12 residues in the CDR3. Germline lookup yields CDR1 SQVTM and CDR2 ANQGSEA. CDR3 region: CSVEGFQEPQYF. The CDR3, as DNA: TGCAGCGTTGAAGGGTTCCAAGAGCCCCAGTACTTC. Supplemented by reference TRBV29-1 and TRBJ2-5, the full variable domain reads SAVISQKPSRDICQRGTSLTIQCQVDSQVTMMFWYRQQPGQSLTLIATANQGSEATYESGFVIDKFPISRPNLTFSTLTVSNMSPEDSSIYLCSVEGFQEPQYFGPGTRLLVL.

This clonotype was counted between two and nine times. The CDR3 coding sequence is TGCGCCAGCAGCTTACTTGTGGACAGGGGAGGCTACACCTTC. It is translated as CASSLLVDRGGYTF. This sequence joins TRBV5-1 and TRBJ1-2, with 9 positions matching TRBD1. The junction had 7 bases not matched to a gene; V was cut back by 2 bases and J by 8 bases. The CDR3 sequence is 14 residues long. The germline CDR1 and CDR2 sequences are SGHRS and YFSETQ.

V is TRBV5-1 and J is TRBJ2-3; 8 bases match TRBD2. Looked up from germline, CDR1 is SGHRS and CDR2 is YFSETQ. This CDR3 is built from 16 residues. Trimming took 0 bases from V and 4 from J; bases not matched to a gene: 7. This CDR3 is CASSLVAGLDPDTQYF. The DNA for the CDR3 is TGCGCCAGCAGCTTGGTAGCGGGATTAGACCCAGATACGCAGTATTTT.